This entry features one T cell receptor beta chain sequence. Its cognate antigen has yet to be identified. These data originate in a study of cytomegalovirus exposure and HLA in healthy donors (dated by TCRdb to about 2017). As for the study more broadly: An earlier analysis of 550 to 700 of the donors reported 250 to 350 Gb of sequence data and some 120 million unique TCR beta sequences from approximately 180 million T cells. An early release that covered around 590 HLA-typed donors contained approximately 290 gigabases of sequencing data and about 84 million unique TCR sequences. Among the approximately 430 genotyped donors, under 90% belonged to the genetic ancestry cluster associated with self-reported Caucasian donors. The study aimed to test whether cataloging public T cell receptors could reveal signatures of past pathogen exposure. The T cell repertoires of 670 or so subjects were profiled by immunosequencing and related to cytomegalovirus serostatus. Along with the approximately 700-subject first cohort, a separate validation cohort of over a hundred different subjects was used. To predict cytomegalovirus infection status, the study combined high-throughput TCR immunosequencing, statistical association of individual TCRs with disease status, and machine learning. To study patterns of TCR occurrence, a later analysis re-analyzed previously published TCR beta repertoires from under 750 donors and added high-resolution HLA genotyping. Rather than using new phenotypic data, the later analysis identified candidate immune exposures from TCR beta sequences and from how often those sequences occurred across donors. In an earlier analysis of roughly 540 of the donors, high-throughput TCR beta sequencing was used to judge whether each TCR beta V gene segment behaved as functional or pseudogenic. Donor age, sex, ethnicity and CMV serostatus were compiled together with the repertoire data. Genome-wide SNP genotypes for about 65% of the 666 donors were used in a later genetic analysis, which treated that subset as a discovery cohort. All discovery cohort repertoires had been generated using a single sequencing platform. HLA typing included class I and class II loci at four-digit resolution. Typing coverage varied by locus: roughly 629-640 donors for A, B, C, DRB1 and DQB1; approximately 500 for DQA1; about 600 for DPA1; 400 to 480 for DPB1. Four to six DR-DQ haplotypes were handled as single units for association and clustering because linkage in the cohort was strong. On average, roughly 200,000 unique TCR beta nucleotide sequences were sequenced per donor among 398 genotyped donors of the cohort, with roughly 18% of those sequences being non-productive. On the study overall, not on this receptor specifically: Linkage disequilibrium might explain the correlated functional status among segregating V segments, but an unknown experimental factor could not be ruled out. Most TCR sequences were observed very rarely across donors, whereas some public TCRs were present in many individuals. According to the authors, the approach could potentially be generalized to other disease states and immunological phenotypes. In a later analysis, HLA-associated TCR beta chains were found to be more clonally expanded and to have lower generation probabilities than equally common non-associated chains. Some IMGT-functional V segments, including TRBV6-2 and TRBV6-3, could not be told apart with the 87-base-pair reads, so those segments were excluded. According to a later genetic analysis, donors in an Asian-associated ancestry cluster had fewer N-insertions in productive TCRs than the approximately 650-donor mean. A later analysis found that TCR association rates varied across HLA loci, with DRB1 alleles showing the most associated TCRs and HLA-C alleles the fewest. This cohort had only TCR beta chains sequenced, and the lack of alpha or paired-chain data limited which features could be detected. In both the original and validation cohorts, the classifier was reported to diagnose cytomegalovirus status with high specificity and sensitivity. A later analysis associated 15,000 to 20,000 TCR beta sequences with specific HLA alleles at a false discovery rate of 0.05. A further reported finding was that TCR beta sequences accurately predicted the HLA-A and HLA-B alleles for most subjects in the first cohort. An earlier analysis of approximately 600 of the donors showed that most TCR beta V segments appeared in productive rearrangements either about 87% or about 30% of the time, which broadly matched IMGT annotations. In vitro tests confirmed that a few of the cytomegalovirus-associated TCR beta chains recognize cytomegalovirus antigens. The study listed 150 to 200 TCR beta chains as associated with cytomegalovirus. The presence/absence analyses assumed that sequencing depth was roughly uniform across donors, and that assumption may not be true. Immune exposure information for the cohort was limited to CMV serostatus. Because counts were too low, roughly 16 rarely observed V segments, including chromosome 9 orphons, were excluded from the earlier analysis of around 590 of the donors. When HLA alleles, especially DR and DQ, strongly co-occurred, TCR associations were difficult to assign to individual alleles. Because HLA typing was missing for some donors at each locus, association tests included only the typed subset. In a later analysis, most CMV-associated TCR beta chains were found to appear HLA-restricted, with HLA associations seemingly driven largely by CMV exposure. In a later genetic analysis, a missense DCLRE1C variant was associated with V-gene and J-gene trimming of TCR beta chains, and the association was replicated in an independent cohort. According to a later analysis, parvovirus B19, influenza, CMV and Epstein-Barr virus appeared linked to several top co-occurrence clusters. A cluster of highly shared sequence variants was judged likely to represent a technical artifact of the sequencing pipeline.

The CDR3 numbers 19 residues from cysteine through phenylalanine. The retained sequence is limited to the CDR3, 57 bases, with the frame set at the first base. The cohort was made up of approximately 670 healthy bone marrow donors. At the time of sampling, every cohort member was nominally healthy, though immune exposures that went unrecorded were likely present. The donor was CMV seropositive and belonged to the group of some 290 seropositive cohort members. Every donor gave a peripheral blood sample, and the peripheral blood mononuclear cells from that sample were used for TCR beta sequencing. Genomic DNA extraction from the blood cell samples was performed with the Qiagen DNeasy Blood Extraction Kit. Libraries were constructed by the immunoSEQ multiplex PCR assay. For the multiplex PCR, a mixture combining 60 forward primers for TCR Vbeta segments and 13 reverse primers for TCR Jbeta segments was used. A multiplex PCR assay on genomic DNA amplified the CDR3 region of rearranged TCR beta genes. The amplified TCR beta libraries were sequenced on the Illumina HiSeq System as 87-base-pair reads. The study's own analysis went as follows. A later analysis tallied around 82 million unique TCR beta chains across the 610 or so repertoires, and approximately 11 million of those chains were shared by two or more donors. Raw reads were error-corrected and collapsed into unique sequences with a nearest-neighbor algorithm that merged closely related sequences to remove PCR and sequencing errors. Alignment of CDR3 sequences to IMGT reference sequences was used to assign V, D and J gene segments. For a sequence to be retained, at least a six-nucleotide match to both a V gene segment and a J gene segment was required. Rearrangements were classified as productive when the CDR3 lacked stop codons and remained in frame with V and J, and all other rearrangements were classified as non-productive. CDR3 was defined by IMGT convention, running from the second conserved V-encoded cysteine to the conserved J-encoded phenylalanine. In an earlier analysis of 500 to 650 of the donors, sequences lacking an unambiguous match to a single V gene segment were excluded. In an earlier analysis of 450 to 750 of the donors, a V segment was called functional when productive rearrangements were above 56.7%, and segregating when the standard deviation between donors exceeded 5%. A statistical classification framework was developed to diagnose cytomegalovirus status using the catalog of TCR beta chain sequences. In a later analysis, TCR nucleotide sequences were compared against IMGT/GENE-DB human TR gene sequences so that V and J genes could be assigned. A later analysis assigned CDR3 sequences and most-parsimonious VDJ recombination scenarios with the TCRdist pipeline. In a later analysis, each TCR beta chain was defined by its CDR3 amino acid sequence together with its V-gene family, and reads lacking a unique V-gene family were excluded. To address suspected cross-contamination and a sequencing artifact, a later analysis removed some 620 highly shared, low-generation-probability nucleotide sequences. In a later analysis, a clonal expansion index for each public chain was calculated from normalized within-repertoire ranks of inferred template counts. In a later analysis, generation probabilities were computed using a VDJ recombination model fitted to out-of-frame rearrangements, and the results were checked against IGoR. In a later analysis, TCR-TCR, TCR-HLA and TCR-CMV co-occurrence was scored with hypergeometric tests, and a repertoire-size bias correction was applied to TCR pairs. A later analysis estimated false discovery rates by permuting HLA or CMV assignments 20 times. In a later analysis, co-occurring TCRs were grouped with DBSCAN, and TCRdist sequence similarity was added when clustering was performed within HLA-allele-positive subsets. Repertoires with fewer than 30,000 or more than 120,000 public chains, plus five repertoires with anomalous nucleotide sharing, were excluded from co-occurrence clustering. Here the immuneACCESS table is served through TCRdb, limited to in-frame sequences with V and J called. Missing clones are a known gap in these copies; in checked studies unresolved V genes cover under half, and the rest lacks a known reason. The V and J calls and clone size come from that table; D and trimming were worked out from the DNA. The sample table records around 200,000 clones. The ten top clones hold 0.95% to 1.3% of the sample.

The source is a girl aged 2 to 9 in good health and CMV-seropositive. Rearrangement joined TRBV21-1 to TRBJ2-4; the D call TRBD2 from the table was never checked on the DNA. TRBV21-1 is flagged as a pseudogene. Input material: PBMCs. The DNA reads TGTGCCAGCAGCAAAGCCGGACTAGCGGGGGGCCCAGCCAAAAACATTCAGTACTTC. Translated, this is CASSKAGLAGGPAKNIQYF.